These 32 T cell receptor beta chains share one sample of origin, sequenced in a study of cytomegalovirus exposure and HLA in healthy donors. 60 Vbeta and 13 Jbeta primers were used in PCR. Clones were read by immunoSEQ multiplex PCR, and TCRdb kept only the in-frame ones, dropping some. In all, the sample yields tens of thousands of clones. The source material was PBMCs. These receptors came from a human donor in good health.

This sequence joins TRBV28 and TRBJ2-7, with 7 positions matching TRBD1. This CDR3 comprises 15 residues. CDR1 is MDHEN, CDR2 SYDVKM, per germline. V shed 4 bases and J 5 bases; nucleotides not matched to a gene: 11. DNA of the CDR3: TGTGCCAGCAGTTCCCTCACAGGGGCTCGGGACGAGCAGTACTTC. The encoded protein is CASSSLTGARDEQYF. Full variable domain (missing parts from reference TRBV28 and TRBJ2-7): DVKVTQSSRYLVKRTGEKVFLECVQDMDHENMFWYRQDPGLGLRLIYFSYDVKMKEKGDIPEGYSVSREKKERFSLILESASTNQTSMYLCASSSLTGARDEQYFGPGTRLTVT.

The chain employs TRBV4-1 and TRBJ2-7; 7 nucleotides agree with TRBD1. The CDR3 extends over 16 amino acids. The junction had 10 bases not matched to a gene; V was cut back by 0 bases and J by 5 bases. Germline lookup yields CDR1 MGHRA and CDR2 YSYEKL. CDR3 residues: CASSQENDRALDEQYF. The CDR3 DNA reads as TGCGCCAGCAGCCAAGAAAACGACAGGGCCCTGGACGAGCAGTACTTC.

The CDR3: CASSSTQGAYGANVLTF. The CDR3 region has the DNA TGTGCCAGCTCATCAACGCAGGGGGCATACGGGGCCAACGTCCTGACTTTC. The chain joins TRBV18 to TRBJ2-6, with 8 positions matching TRBD1. Trimming cost V 5 bases and J 4 bases; bases outside gene matches: 10. This CDR3 spans 17 amino acids. Germline loops: CDR1 KGHSH, CDR2 LQKENI.

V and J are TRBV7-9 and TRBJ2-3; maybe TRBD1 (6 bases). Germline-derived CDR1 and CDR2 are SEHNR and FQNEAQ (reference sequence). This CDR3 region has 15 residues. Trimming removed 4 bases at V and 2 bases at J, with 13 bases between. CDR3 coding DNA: TGTGCCAGCAGCTCCAGGGGTCACAACACAGATACGCAGTATTTT. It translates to CASSSRGHNTDTQYF.

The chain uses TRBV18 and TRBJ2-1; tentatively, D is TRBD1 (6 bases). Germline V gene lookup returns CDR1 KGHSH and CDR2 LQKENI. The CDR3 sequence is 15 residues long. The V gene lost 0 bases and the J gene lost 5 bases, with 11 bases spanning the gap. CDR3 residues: CASSPPTGPNNEQFF. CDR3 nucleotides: TGTGCCAGCTCACCACCAACAGGGCCGAACAATGAGCAGTTCTTC.

The CDR3 spells CAWSGRDRGPDEAFF. The CDR3 DNA sequence: TGTGCCTGGAGTGGCCGGGACAGGGGGCCCGATGAAGCTTTCTTT. The V and J genes are TRBV30 and TRBJ1-1, with 12 bases aligning to TRBD1. Trimming cost V 1 base and J 7 bases; bases outside gene matches: 7. This CDR3 comprises 15 residues. Germline CDR1 and CDR2: GTSNPN and SVGIG (reference sequence).

The CDR3 nucleotides read TGCGCCAGCAGAGCCGGGACAGGGGTTTATGCCACTGAAGCTTTCTTT. Its protein is CASRAGTGVYATEAFF. V is TRBV5-1 and J is TRBJ1-1, with 10 nucleotides matching TRBD1. Per the germline V gene, CDR1 is SGHRS and CDR2 is YFSETQ. The CDR3 runs 16 residues. V lost 5 bases, J lost 4 bases, and 11 bases stayed unmatched.

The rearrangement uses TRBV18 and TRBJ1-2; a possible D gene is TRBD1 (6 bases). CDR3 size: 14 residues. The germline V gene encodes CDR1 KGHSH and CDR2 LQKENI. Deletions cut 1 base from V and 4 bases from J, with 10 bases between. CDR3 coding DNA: TGTGCCAGCTCACCACGGACGGACAGCTATGGCTACACCTTC. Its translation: CASSPRTDSYGYTF.

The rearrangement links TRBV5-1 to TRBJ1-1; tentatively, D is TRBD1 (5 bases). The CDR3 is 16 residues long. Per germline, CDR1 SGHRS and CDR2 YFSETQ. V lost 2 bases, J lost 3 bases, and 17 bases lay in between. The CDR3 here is CASSFPQGGRDTEAFF. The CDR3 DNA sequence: TGCGCCAGCAGCTTTCCCCAGGGAGGGAGGGACACTGAAGCTTTCTTT.

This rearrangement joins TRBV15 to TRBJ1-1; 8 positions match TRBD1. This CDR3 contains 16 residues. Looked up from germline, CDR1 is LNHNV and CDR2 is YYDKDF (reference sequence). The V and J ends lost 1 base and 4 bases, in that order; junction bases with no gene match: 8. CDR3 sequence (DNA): TGTGCCACCAGCAGAGGGGGAACAGGGGGGGGCACTGAAGCTTTCTTT. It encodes CATSRGGTGGGTEAFF.

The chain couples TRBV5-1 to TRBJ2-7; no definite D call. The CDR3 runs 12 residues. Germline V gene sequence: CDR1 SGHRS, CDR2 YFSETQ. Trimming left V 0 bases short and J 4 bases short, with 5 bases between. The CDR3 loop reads CASSLGAYEQYF. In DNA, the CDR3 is TGCGCCAGCAGCTTGGGAGCATACGAGCAGTACTTC.

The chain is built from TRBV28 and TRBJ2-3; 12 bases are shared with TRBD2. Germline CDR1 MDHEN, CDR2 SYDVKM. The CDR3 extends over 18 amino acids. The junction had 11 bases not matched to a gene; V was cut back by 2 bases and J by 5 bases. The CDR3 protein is CASSLKGASGGVRDTQYF. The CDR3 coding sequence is TGTGCCAGCAGTTTAAAGGGAGCTAGCGGGGGGGTTAGAGATACGCAGTATTTT.

The CDR3 sequence: CASSFRGFNEKLFF. In nucleotides, the CDR3 is TGCGCCAGCAGCTTCAGGGGATTTAATGAAAAACTGTTTTTT. The J gene is TRBJ1-4, the V gene TRBV5-1; D possibly corresponds to TRBD1 (6 bases). CDR3 size: 14 residues. From germline, CDR1 is SGHRS and CDR2 YFSETQ. V lost 2 bases and J lost 4, with 9 bases in between. Looking up the rest from reference TRBV5-1 and TRBJ1-4 gives the full variable domain: KAGVTQTPRYLIKTRGQQVTLSCSPISGHRSVSWYQQTPGQGLQFLFEYFSETQRNKGNFPGRFSGRQFSNSRSEMNVSTLELGDSALYLCASSFRGFNEKLFFGSGTQLSVL.

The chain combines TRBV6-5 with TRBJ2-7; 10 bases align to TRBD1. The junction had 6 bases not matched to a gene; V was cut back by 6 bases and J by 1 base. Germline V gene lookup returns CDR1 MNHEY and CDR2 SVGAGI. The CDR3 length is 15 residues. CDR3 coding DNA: TGTGCCAGCAGAACGGACAGGGGGGTTTCCTACGAGCAGTACTTC. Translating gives CASRTDRGVSYEQYF.

For the CDR3, the DNA is TGTGCCTGGAGTCCAAGGGACGGGGGGCCCTACGAGCAGTACTTC. Translation gives CAWSPRDGGPYEQYF. The chain employs TRBV30 and TRBJ2-5; D might be TRBD2 (7 bases). TRBJ2-7 explains the end of the DNA better; the J call may be wrong. The CDR3 runs 15 residues. Germline V CDR1 and CDR2: GTSNPN, SVGIG (reference sequence).

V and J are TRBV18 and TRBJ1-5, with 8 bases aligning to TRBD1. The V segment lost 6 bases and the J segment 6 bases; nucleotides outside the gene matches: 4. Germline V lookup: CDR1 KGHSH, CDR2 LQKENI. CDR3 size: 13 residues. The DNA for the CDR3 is TGTGCCAGCTCGCAGGGGGCGACTCAGCCCCAGCATTTT. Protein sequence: CASSQGATQPQHF.

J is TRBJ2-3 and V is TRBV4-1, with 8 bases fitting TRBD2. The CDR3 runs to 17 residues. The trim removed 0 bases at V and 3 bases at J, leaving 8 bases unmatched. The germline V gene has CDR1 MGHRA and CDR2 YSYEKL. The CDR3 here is CASSQETAGGITDTQYF. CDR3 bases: TGCGCCAGCAGCCAAGAAACGGCGGGGGGAATAACAGATACGCAGTATTTT.

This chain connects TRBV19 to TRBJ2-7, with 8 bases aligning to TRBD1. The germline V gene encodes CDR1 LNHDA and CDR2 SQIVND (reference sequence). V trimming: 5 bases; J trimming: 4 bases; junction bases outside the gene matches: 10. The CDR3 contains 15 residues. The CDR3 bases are TGTGCCAGTAGTGCTCCCCGGGACAGGAAATACGAGCAGTACTTC. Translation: CASSAPRDRKYEQYF.

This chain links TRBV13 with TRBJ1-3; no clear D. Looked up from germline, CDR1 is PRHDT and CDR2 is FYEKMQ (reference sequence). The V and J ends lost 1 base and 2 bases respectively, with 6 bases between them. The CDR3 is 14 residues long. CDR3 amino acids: CASSLVGAGNTIYF. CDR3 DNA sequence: TGTGCCAGCAGCTTAGTGGGCGCTGGAAACACCATATATTTT.

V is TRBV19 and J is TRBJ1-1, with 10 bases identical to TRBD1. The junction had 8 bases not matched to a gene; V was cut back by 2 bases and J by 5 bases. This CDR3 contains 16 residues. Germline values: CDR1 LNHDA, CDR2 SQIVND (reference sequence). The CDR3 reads CASSIRQGAGGTEAFF. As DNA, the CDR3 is TGTGCCAGTAGTATACGACAGGGGGCCGGGGGAACTGAAGCTTTCTTT.

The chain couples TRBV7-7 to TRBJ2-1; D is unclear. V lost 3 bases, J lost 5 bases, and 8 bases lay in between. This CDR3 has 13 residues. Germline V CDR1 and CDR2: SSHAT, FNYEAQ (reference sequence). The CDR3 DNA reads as TGTGCCAGCAGCTTGAAACGGGACAATGAGCAGTTCTTC. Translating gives CASSLKRDNEQFF.

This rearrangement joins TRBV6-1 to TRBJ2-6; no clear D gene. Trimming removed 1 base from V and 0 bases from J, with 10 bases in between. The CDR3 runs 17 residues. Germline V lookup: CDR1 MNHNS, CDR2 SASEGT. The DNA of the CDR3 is TGTGCCAGCAGTGAAGTGAGTAGGAGCTCTGGGGCCAACGTCCTGACTTTC. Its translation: CASSEVSRSSGANVLTF.

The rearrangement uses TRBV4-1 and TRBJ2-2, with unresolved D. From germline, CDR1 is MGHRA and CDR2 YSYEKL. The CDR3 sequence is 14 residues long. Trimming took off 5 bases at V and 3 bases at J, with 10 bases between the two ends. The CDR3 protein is CASSWSEDTGELFF. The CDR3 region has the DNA TGCGCCAGCAGCTGGAGCGAGGACACCGGGGAGCTGTTTTTT.

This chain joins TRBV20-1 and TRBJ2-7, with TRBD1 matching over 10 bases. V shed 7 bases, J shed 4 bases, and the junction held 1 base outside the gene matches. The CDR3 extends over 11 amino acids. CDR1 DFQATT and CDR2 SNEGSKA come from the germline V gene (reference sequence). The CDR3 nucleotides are TGCAGTGGGGACAGGGGTTACGAGCAGTACTTC. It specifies CSGDRGYEQYF.

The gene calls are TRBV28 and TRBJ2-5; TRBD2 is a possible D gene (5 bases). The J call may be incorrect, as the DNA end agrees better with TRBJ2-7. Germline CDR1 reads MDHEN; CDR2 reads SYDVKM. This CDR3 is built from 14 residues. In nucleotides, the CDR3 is TGTGCCAGCACCCTAGCCGGGATATCCTACGAGCAGTACTTC. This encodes CASTLAGISYEQYF.

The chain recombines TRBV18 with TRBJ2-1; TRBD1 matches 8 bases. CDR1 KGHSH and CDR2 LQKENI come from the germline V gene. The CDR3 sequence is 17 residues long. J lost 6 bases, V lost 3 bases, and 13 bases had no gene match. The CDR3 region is CASSPFSGQGAGNEQFF. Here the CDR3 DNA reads TGTGCCAGCTCACCCTTTTCGGGGCAGGGGGCTGGCAATGAGCAGTTCTTC.

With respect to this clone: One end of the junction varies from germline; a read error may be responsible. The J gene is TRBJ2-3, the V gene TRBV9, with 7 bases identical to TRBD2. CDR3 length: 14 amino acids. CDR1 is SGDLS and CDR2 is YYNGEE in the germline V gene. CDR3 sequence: CASSAGEGTDKQYF. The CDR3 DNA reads TGTGCCAGCAGCGCCGGGGAGGGCACAGATAAGCAGTATTTT.

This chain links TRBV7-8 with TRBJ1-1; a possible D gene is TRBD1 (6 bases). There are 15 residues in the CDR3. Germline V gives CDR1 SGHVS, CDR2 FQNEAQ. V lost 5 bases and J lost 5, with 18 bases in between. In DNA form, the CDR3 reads TGTGCCAGCAGCCCTATGAAAGGGGGGGTTACTGAAGCTTTCTTT. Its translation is CASSPMKGGVTEAFF.

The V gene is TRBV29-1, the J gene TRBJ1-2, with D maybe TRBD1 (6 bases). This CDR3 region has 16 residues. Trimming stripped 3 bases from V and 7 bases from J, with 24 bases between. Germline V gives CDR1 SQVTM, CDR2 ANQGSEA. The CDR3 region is CSVEGGASDTSLGYTF. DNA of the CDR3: TGCAGCGTTGAGGGGGGGGCATCCGATACTTCGCTTGGCTACACCTTC.

DNA of the CDR3: TGTGCCAGCAGCTCGAAAGACAGGGGAAGAACCGGGGAGCTGTTTTTT. Protein: CASSSKDRGRTGELFF. This chain connects TRBV5-4 to TRBJ2-2, with TRBD1 identical over 8 bases. V shed 3 bases and J 5 bases; nucleotides not matched to a gene: 9. CDR1 is SGHNT and CDR2 is YYREEE in the germline V gene (reference sequence). The CDR3 is 16 residues long.

The CDR3 DNA reads as TGTGCCATCAGTGAATACGAGACAGGGGATGGCTACACCTTC. Translating gives CAISEYETGDGYTF. The V and J genes are TRBV10-3 and TRBJ1-2; 8 bases align to TRBD1. CDR1 ENHRY and CDR2 SYGVKD come from the germline V gene. With V trimmed by 3 bases and J by 6 bases, 6 bases remained unmatched. This CDR3 is 14 amino acids long.

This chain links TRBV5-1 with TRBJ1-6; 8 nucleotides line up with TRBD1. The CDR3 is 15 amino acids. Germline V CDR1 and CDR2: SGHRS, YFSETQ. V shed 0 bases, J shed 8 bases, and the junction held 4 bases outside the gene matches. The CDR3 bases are TGCGCCAGCAGCTTGGACGGGACAGGTGATTCACCCCTCCACTTT. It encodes CASSLDGTGDSPLHF.